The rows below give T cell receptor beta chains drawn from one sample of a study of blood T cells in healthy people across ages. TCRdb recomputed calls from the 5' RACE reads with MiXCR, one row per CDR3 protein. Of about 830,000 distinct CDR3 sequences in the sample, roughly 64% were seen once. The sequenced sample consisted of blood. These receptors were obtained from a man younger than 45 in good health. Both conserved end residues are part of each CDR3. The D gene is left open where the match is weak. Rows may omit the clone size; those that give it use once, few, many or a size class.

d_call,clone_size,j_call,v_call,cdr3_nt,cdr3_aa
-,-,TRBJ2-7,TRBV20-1,TGCAGTGCTAGTACCACACCTTTCAGCTCCTACGAGCAGTACTTC,CSASTTPFSSYEQYF
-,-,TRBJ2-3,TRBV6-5,TGTGCCAGCAGTTACTCACCGGCTAGCGCGGATACGCAGTATTTT,CASSYSPASADTQYF
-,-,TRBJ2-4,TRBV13,TGTGCCAGCAGCTCTCCAATCGACCTAGTACTAGCCAAAAACATTCAGTACTTC,CASSSPIDLVLAKNIQYF
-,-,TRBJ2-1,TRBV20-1,TGCAGTGCTGGCCCCAGCGGGGCCGGGGGCGATGAGCAGTTCTTC,CSAGPSGAGGDEQFF
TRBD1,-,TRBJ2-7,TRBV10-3,TGTGCCATCAGTGAGAACAGGGGATCCTACGAGCAGTACTTC,CAISENRGSYEQYF
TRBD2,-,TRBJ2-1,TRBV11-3,TGTGCCAGCAGCTTGGGGAGGGCAAACAATGAGCAGTTCTTC,CASSLGRANNEQFF
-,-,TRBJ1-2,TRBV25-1,TGTGCCAGCAGAGACACCGGCCGGGATGGCTACACCTTC,CASRDTGRDGYTF
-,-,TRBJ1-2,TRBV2,TGTGCCAGCAGTAACCTGAAGGGACCATATGGCTACACCTTC,CASSNLKGPYGYTF
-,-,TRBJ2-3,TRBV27,TGTGCCAGCGCAGCAGGGGTCGATACGCAGTATTTT,CASAAGVDTQYF
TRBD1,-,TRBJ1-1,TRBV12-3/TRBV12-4,TGTGCCGGCGAAAACAGGGGCACTGAAGCTTTCTTT,CAGENRGTEAFF
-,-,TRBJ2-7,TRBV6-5,TGTGCCAGCAACAGGGACTTTACTGTTAACGAGCAGTACTTC,CASNRDFTVNEQYF
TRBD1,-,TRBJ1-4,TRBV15,TGTGCCACCAGCAGAGGAGGCAGGGGGCGCGTTGAGGGAAAACTGTTTTTT,CATSRGGRGRVEGKLFF
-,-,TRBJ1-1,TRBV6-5,TGTGCCAGCAGTTACTGGGGGGGACGGATGAACACTGAAGCTTTCTTT,CASSYWGGRMNTEAFF
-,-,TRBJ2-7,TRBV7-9,TGTGCCAGCAGCGTAGGCCCCGGACCCTTCTACGAGCAGTACTTC,CASSVGPGPFYEQYF
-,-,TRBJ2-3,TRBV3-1,TGTGCCAGCAGCCAAGATACGGGCCACCGCACAGGTACGCAGTATTTT,CASSQDTGHRTGTQYF
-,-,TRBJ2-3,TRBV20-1,TGCAGTGCTAGGGAATACAGGACCGCCGGAGATACGCAGTATTTT,CSAREYRTAGDTQYF
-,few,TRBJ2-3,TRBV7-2,TGCGCCAGCAGCTTGGGCGGCACCACAGATACGCAGTATTTT,CASSLGGTTDTQYF
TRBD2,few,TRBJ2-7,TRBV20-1,TGCAGTGCTAGTTTCGGGGGGTCATCCTACGAGCAGTACTTC,CSASFGGSSYEQYF
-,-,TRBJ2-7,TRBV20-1,TGCAGTGCTTCTACGAGGCGGGGAAGCGAGCAGTACTTC,CSASTRRGSEQYF
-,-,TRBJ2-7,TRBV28,TGTGCCAGCCTTCGGACCAACAAATACGAGCAGTACTTC,CASLRTNKYEQYF
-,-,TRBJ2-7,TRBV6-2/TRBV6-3,TGTGCCAGCAGACTAGGTCCTCTTTACGAGCAGTACTTC,CASRLGPLYEQYF
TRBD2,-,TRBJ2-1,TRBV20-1,TGCAGCGCCGCTAGCGGGAGCTCCTACAATGAGCAGTTCTTC,CSAASGSSYNEQFF
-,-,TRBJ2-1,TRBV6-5,TGTGCCAGCAAAGATTCGCTCTACAATGAGCAGTTCTTC,CASKDSLYNEQFF
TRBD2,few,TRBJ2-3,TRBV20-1,TGCAGTGCTAGCGGGGGGATATTGGATACGCAGTATTTT,CSASGGILDTQYF
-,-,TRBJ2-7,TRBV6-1,TGTGCCAGCAGTGTGTTCGTCGGGAAAGGGGACTACGAGCAGTACTTC,CASSVFVGKGDYEQYF
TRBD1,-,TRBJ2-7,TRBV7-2,TGTGCCAGCAGTAAACAGGGGGCTAAGGCCCAGTACTTC,CASSKQGAKAQYF
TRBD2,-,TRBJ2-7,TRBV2,TGTGCCAGCAGTGACCGGGCGGGGGTGACCTACGAGCAGTACTTC,CASSDRAGVTYEQYF
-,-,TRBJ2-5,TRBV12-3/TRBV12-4,TGTGCCAGCAATACCGTGACTGAAGAGACCCAGTACTTC,CASNTVTEETQYF
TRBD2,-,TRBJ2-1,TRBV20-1,TGCAGTGTCGAGCGGGAGTCCTATAATGAGCAGTTCTTC,CSVERESYNEQFF
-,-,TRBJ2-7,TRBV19,TGTGCCAGTAGTACGGACGCGGGCGCCTACGAGCAGTACTTC,CASSTDAGAYEQYF
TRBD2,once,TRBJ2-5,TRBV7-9,TGTGCCAGCAGCTTAGCGACTAGCGGGGAGACCCAGTACTTC,CASSLATSGETQYF
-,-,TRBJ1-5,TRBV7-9,TGTGCCAGCAGCGTAGAGGTGGGTCAGCCCCAGCATTTT,CASSVEVGQPQHF
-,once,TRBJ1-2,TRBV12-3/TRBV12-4,TGTGCCAGCAGCCCGACAGAATACGGGTATGGCTACACCTTC,CASSPTEYGYGYTF
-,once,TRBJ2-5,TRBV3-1,TGTGCCAGCAGCCAAGATGTAGGGGCCCAAGAGACCCAGTACTTC,CASSQDVGAQETQYF
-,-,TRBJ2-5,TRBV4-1,TGCGCCAGCAGCCAAGAGTGGAGGGAAGAGACCCAGTACTTC,CASSQEWREETQYF
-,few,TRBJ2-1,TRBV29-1,TGCAGCGTTGAAGATGGCCGGGACTCCAATGAGCAGTTCTTC,CSVEDGRDSNEQFF
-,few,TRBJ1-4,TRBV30,TGTGCCTGGAGTGGGGCGACTAATGAAAAACTGTTTTTT,CAWSGATNEKLFF
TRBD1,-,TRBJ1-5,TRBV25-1,TGTGCCAGCAGTGGACAGGGGGATAGGGGCAATCAGCCCCAGCATTTT,CASSGQGDRGNQPQHF
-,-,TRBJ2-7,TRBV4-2,TGTGCCAGCAGCCAAGAGGAAAGGAGTCCTCAAGCCCAGTACTTC,CASSQEERSPQAQYF